This T cell receptor (beta chain) was sequenced in a study of PD-1 blockade in classical Hodgkin lymphoma. General study findings and limits: Newly diagnosed patients had baseline TCR diversity that was reportedly lower than that of healthy donors.

Clones were sequenced by immunoSEQ multiplex PCR, and TCRdb holds only the in-frame ones, with some missing. The repertoire includes 120,000 to 150,000 clones, about four fifths of them detected once, and roughly 8.4% sits in the top ten. As regards this clone: Its antigen is as yet unknown.

The ends were cut back, 0 bases at V and 15 bases at J, with 12 bases in the middle. The germline V gene has CDR1 PRHDT and CDR2 FYEKMQ (reference sequence). This CDR3 has 12 residues. All the patients suffered relapse after autologous stem cell transplantation, and brentuximab vedotin exposure differed. Sequencing used peripheral blood mononuclear cells (PBMCs), obtained before the second cycle of nivolumab. This TCR derives from a human donor with classical Hodgkin lymphoma. The chain recombines TRBV13 with TRBJ2-1; weak D call: TRBD2 (5 bases). CDR3 sequence (DNA): TGTGCCAGCAGCTTAGGGTGGGCCCGGGGGTTCTTC. The encoded protein is CASSLGWARGFF.